This is a list of T cell receptor beta chains from one sample in a study of CD8 T cells in Susac syndrome. TCRdb re-analysed the immunoSEQ multiplex PCR reads in MiXCR, keeping a single row per CDR3 protein. Of 150,000 to 200,000 distinct CDR3 sequences listed, over 85% are singletons. Source material: CD4+ T cells from PBMCs. The receptors derive from a human donor in good health. Both conserved end residues are part of each CDR3.

CDR3: CATAAGTGLFLNTDTQYF
V: TRBV24-1

CDR3: CSARDGQGSSYEQYF
V: TRBV20-1

CDR3: CASSLDPSGETQYF
V: TRBV5-4

CDR3: CASSNDEQYF
V: TRBV21-1

CDR3: CASSSRTANTGELFF
V: TRBV5-4

CDR3: CASSRTRNPPETQYF
V: TRBV13

CDR3: CASSFRTSGYNEQFF
V: TRBV5-1

CDR3: CASSGGGTRNSPLHF
V: TRBV2

CDR3: CSARDPADYGYTF
V: TRBV20-1

CDR3: CATSDPRGSSYNEQFF
V: TRBV24-1

CDR3: CSVPGRPTGELFF
V: TRBV29-1

CDR3: CATKDRGQRKQPQHF
V: TRBV12-3/TRBV12-4

CDR3: CASSLGRQESGYTF
V: TRBV12-3/TRBV12-4

CDR3: CATSADGYNSPLHF
V: TRBV24-1

CDR3: CASSFYGASPLHF
V: TRBV2

CDR3: CAWTFSGRANYGYTF
V: TRBV30

CDR3: CASSFSGRDTEAFF
V: TRBV12-3/TRBV12-4

CDR3: CASSLGTGQETQYF
V: TRBV12-3/TRBV12-4

CDR3: CSARVPRDYGYTF
V: TRBV20-1

CDR3: CAWSVSGRRQLFF
V: TRBV30

CDR3: CASLTAYSNQPQHF
V: TRBV25-1

CDR3: CASSPINPGAFF
V: TRBV28

CDR3: CASLRQGGTEAFF
V: TRBV12-3/TRBV12-4

CDR3: CSASWGETQYF
V: TRBV20-1

CDR3: CSCGGNYGYTF
V: TRBV20-1

CDR3: CASSPQGSGYTF
V: TRBV12-3/TRBV12-4

CDR3: CASSARLAGNTDTQYF
V: TRBV5-1

CDR3: CASSHPSGINNEQFF
V: TRBV3-1

CDR3: CSARDQTSRAFF
V: TRBV20-1

CDR3: CASSQVGGLTGTQYF
V: TRBV3-1

CDR3: CASSEIPGEGYGYTF
V: TRBV2

CDR3: CASSAWGGSTDTQYF
V: TRBV2

CDR3: CASSPEGTSGYTF
V: TRBV12-3/TRBV12-4

CDR3: CASSPLASSYNEQFF
V: TRBV4-2

CDR3: CAWSERGLYDQPQHF
V: TRBV30

CDR3: CTTGSIVGTEAFF
V: TRBV29-1

CDR3: CASSSLEVDEQFF
V: TRBV2

CDR3: CASSLTGATEAFF
V: TRBV5-4

CDR3: CATSRAEAGYTF
V: TRBV15

CDR3: CSASESSGSYEQYF
V: TRBV20-1

CDR3: CSAGGDRATNYGYTF
V: TRBV20-1

CDR3: CASSQIAETQYF
V: TRBV3-1

CDR3: CASSEARGSGELFF
V: TRBV2

CDR3: CASSSRGSEKLFF
V: TRBV12-3/TRBV12-4

CDR3: CSAGSTGESYEQYF
V: TRBV20-1

CDR3: CATSREGGGYTF
V: TRBV15

CDR3: CASSRQGSGYNEQFF
V: TRBV9

CDR3: CASSLFVDLAHNEQFF
V: TRBV6-1